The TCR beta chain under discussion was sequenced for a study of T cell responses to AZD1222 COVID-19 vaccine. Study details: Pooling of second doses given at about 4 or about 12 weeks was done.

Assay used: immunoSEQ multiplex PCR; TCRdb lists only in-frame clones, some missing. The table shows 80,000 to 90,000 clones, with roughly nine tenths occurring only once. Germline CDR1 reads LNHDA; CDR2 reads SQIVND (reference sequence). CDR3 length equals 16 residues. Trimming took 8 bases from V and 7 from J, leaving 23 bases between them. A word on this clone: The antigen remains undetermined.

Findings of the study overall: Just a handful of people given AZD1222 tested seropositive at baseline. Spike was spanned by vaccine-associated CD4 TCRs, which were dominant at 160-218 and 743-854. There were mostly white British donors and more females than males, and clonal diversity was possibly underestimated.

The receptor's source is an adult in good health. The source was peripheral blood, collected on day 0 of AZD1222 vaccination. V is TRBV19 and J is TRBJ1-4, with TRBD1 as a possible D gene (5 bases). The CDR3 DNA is TGTGCCAGTTCAATAGGGGTGGACCTTCTAGGTGAAAAACTGTTTTTT. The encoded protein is CASSIGVDLLGEKLFF.